This T cell receptor (beta chain) is drawn from a study of T cells in localized non-small cell lung cancer. Study results and limitations: Adjacent lung exhibited a median of 57 among the 100 most abundant tumor clones. It was uninvolved adjacent lung that showed the highest T cell clonality, exceeding tumor.

Germline V gene lookup returns CDR1 GTSNPN and CDR2 SVGIG (reference sequence). The CDR3 covers 17 residues. Trimming took 0 bases from V and 3 from J, leaving 20 bases between them. Sequencing used immunoSEQ multiplex PCR; TCRdb keeps in-frame clones, though not all of them. Of about 26,000 clones in the sample, 88% were seen once. Comments on this clone: Its target is unknown.

The TCR sequence derives from an older female donor with stage II squamous cell lung carcinoma. This chain links TRBV30 with TRBJ2-5, with TRBD2 as a possible D gene (6 bases). This sample comprised peripheral blood, obtained before any cancer treatment. The DNA for the CDR3 is TGTGCCTGGAGTGTAACCCGCGGGACGGTCGGGGAAGAGACCCAGTACTTC. It specifies CAWSVTRGTVGEETQYF.